This T cell receptor (beta chain) was retrieved from a study of B cell selection in AIRE deficiency. Sorted regulatory T cells were CD4-positive, CD25-high and CD127-low or negative. Trimming left V 3 bases short and J 8 bases short, with 10 bases between. Germline V CDR1 and CDR2: MDHEN, SYDVKM. The CDR3 consists of 12 residues. Comments on this clone: Its antigen is unknown.

General study findings and limits: In TCRBV usage, CDR3 length and diversity, patient Tconv and Treg cells matched healthy donors. CDR3s were shorter in shared Treg sequences, reflecting few non-templated nucleotide insertions.

Data came from immunoSEQ multiplex PCR; TCRdb stores just in-frame clones and leaves some out. The sample has about 19,000 clones; 93% are singletons. Source material: CD4+CD25+ Tregs sorted from PBMCs. The V gene is TRBV28, the J gene TRBJ1-2, with D perhaps matching TRBD1 (6 bases). The receptor's source is a human donor in good health. The CDR3 loop reads CASSLNREGYTF. Written as DNA, the CDR3 is TGTGCCAGCAGTTTGAACAGGGAGGGCTACACCTTC.